These 10 T cell receptor beta chains share one sample of origin, sequenced in a study of blood T cell repertoires in COVID-19. Sequencing was performed with immunoSEQ multiplex PCR; in TCRdb, only in-frame clones are kept and a portion is missing. The table has 180,000 or so clones, around 83% seen once. Input material: PBMCs or T cells enriched from blood (not recorded which). All receptors derive from a man aged 45-65 years who had recovered from COVID-19.

The chain carries TRBV3-1 (or the pseudogene TRBV3-2) and TRBJ1-2; 8 bases agree with TRBD1. This CDR3 has 12 amino acids. Per germline, CDR1 LGHDT and CDR2 YNNKEL (reference sequence). V was clipped by 5 bases and J by 7 bases; unmatched bases: 3. CDR3 coding DNA: TGTGCCAGCAGCGGGACAGGCGCTGGCTACACCTTC. It specifies CASSGTGAGYTF.

The chain links TRBV7-3 to TRBJ2-1; the match to TRBD2 covers 8 bases. Trimming cost V 2 bases and J 6 bases; bases outside gene matches: 21. The CDR3 spans 20 residues. The germline CDR1 and CDR2 sequences are SGHTA and FQGTGA. The CDR3 sequence is CASSLRTPLRGGHAPNEQFF. DNA of the CDR3: TGTGCCAGCAGCTTACGTACCCCCCTTCGCGGGGGGCATGCCCCCAATGAGCAGTTCTTC.

The chain has TRBV4-1 and TRBJ2-1; D is undetermined. Germline loops: CDR1 MGHRA, CDR2 YSYEKL. Deletions cut 1 base from V and 0 bases from J, with 7 bases between. The CDR3 consists of 15 residues. As DNA, the CDR3 is TGCGCCAGCAGCCAAGCATCCATCTCCTACAATGAGCAGTTCTTC. Translation: CASSQASISYNEQFF.

V gene TRBV9 combines with J gene TRBJ1-3; D is unresolved. Germline V gives CDR1 SGDLS, CDR2 YYNGEE. This CDR3 comprises 16 residues. V was cut by 0 bases and J by 0 bases, with 10 bases left in between. The CDR3 region is CASSVAGVSSGNTIYF. CDR3 bases: TGTGCCAGCAGCGTAGCGGGTGTTAGCTCTGGAAACACCATATATTTT.

This rearrangement joins TRBV30 to TRBJ2-5; 13 nucleotides line up with TRBD2. The CDR3 is 15 amino acids. With 3 bases clipped from V and 2 bases from J, the junction kept 3 bases outside the gene matches. Germline V CDR1 and CDR2: GTSNPN, SVGIG (reference sequence). The CDR3 DNA sequence: TGTGCCTGGAGCGGACTAGCGGGGGCTCAAGAGACCCAGTACTTC. As protein: CAWSGLAGAQETQYF.

The chain links TRBV5-4 to TRBJ2-5, with a weak D call TRBD1 (5 bases). This CDR3 contains 14 residues. The germline V gene has CDR1 SGHNT and CDR2 YYREEE (reference sequence). The V end lost 2 bases, the J end lost 2 bases, and 10 bases lay between the germline ends. The DNA of the CDR3 is TGTGCCAGCAGCTTCGGTGACAGACAAGAGACCCAGTACTTC. It encodes CASSFGDRQETQYF.

The V call is TRBV5-1, the J call TRBJ1-1; D is uncertain. The germline V and J ends were trimmed by 4 bases and 4 bases, with 17 bases remaining between them. Germline V gene lookup returns CDR1 SGHRS and CDR2 YFSETQ. The CDR3 length is 15 residues. CDR3 bases: TGCGCCAGCAGCCCAGATGGCGCCCCGGGCACTGAAGCTTTCTTT. This sequence encodes CASSPDGAPGTEAFF.

This chain uses TRBV19 with TRBJ2-2; possibly TRBD2 for D (5 bases). V gave up 11 bases and J gave up 5 bases, with 18 bases separating them. The CDR3 length is 14 residues. The germline V gene encodes CDR1 LNHDA and CDR2 SQIVND (reference sequence). The CDR3 region is CAGRNHRDTGELFF. CDR3 nucleotide sequence: TGTGCCGGACGGAACCACCGGGATACCGGGGAGCTGTTTTTT.

This clone was detected only once. The chain combines TRBV4-1 with TRBJ1-6; no reliable D call. Germline values: CDR1 MGHRA, CDR2 YSYEKL. CDR3 length: 18 amino acids. Trimming removed 1 base at V and 0 bases at J, with 13 bases between. The chain's CDR3 is CASSQVTTSSSYNSPLHF. The CDR3 nucleotides are TGCGCCAGCAGCCAAGTCACGACAAGTAGCTCCTATAATTCACCCCTCCACTTT.

V usage is TRBV28 and J usage is TRBJ2-5; TRBD2 aligns across 15 bases. This CDR3 has 19 residues. The germline V gene encodes CDR1 MDHEN and CDR2 SYDVKM. Unmatched junction bases numbered 11, after V lost 1 base and J lost 5 bases. The CDR3 DNA is TGTGCCAGCAGTTTATCGAGCTGGACTAGCGGGGGGGCCCTTGAGACCCAGTACTTC. Its translation is CASSLSSWTSGGALETQYF. Looking up the rest from reference TRBV28 and TRBJ2-5 gives the full variable domain: DVKVTQSSRYLVKRTGEKVFLECVQDMDHENMFWYRQDPGLGLRLIYFSYDVKMKEKGDIPEGYSVSREKKERFSLILESASTNQTSMYLCASSLSSWTSGGALETQYFGPGTRLLVL.